The 12 T cell receptor beta chains given below trace back to one sample, sequenced in a study of regulatory T cells in long-lasting Graves disease. Library construction for TCR beta used iRepertoire HTBI primers and Arm-PCR of CDR3 regions. Each CDR3 protein gets one entry after TCRdb re-called the multiplex PCR reads with MiXCR. The top ten hold about 27% of the sample, which has approximately 350,000 distinct CDR3 sequences, roughly 24% seen once. The time point denotes: persistent/refractory GD, antithyroid drugs over 5 years with positive TRAb. From PBMCs, RNA was extracted and then used to make the TCR library. The sample here was peripheral blood mononuclear cells (PBMCs), taken when the disease was refractory, from a patient treated with antithyroid drugs. These receptors came from a woman between 40 and 55 years old with Graves disease.

This clonotype was detected many times. The J gene is TRBJ2-3, the V gene TRBV12-3 or TRBV12-4; D is undetermined. This CDR3 region has 13 residues. Trimming shortened V by 3 bases and J by 8 bases, and 12 bases separated the two germline ends. CDR3 nucleotide sequence: TGTGCCAGCAGTTTCCTTGAATCTGGTACGCAGTATTTT. As protein: CASSFLESGTQYF.

The V gene is TRBV6-1, the J gene TRBJ2-7; 10 bases line up with TRBD2. J gave up 3 bases and V 6 bases, and 8 bases lay outside the gene matches. The CDR3 is made up of 15 amino acids. Germline V CDR1 and CDR2: MNHNS, SASEGT. CDR3 residues: CASRPTSGVRYEQYF. DNA for the CDR3: TGTGCCAGCAGACCCACTAGCGGGGTCCGCTACGAGCAGTACTTC.

The table lists this clonotype with many counts. CDR3: CASSLAGKDIQYF. The CDR3 bases are TGTGCCAGCAGTTTAGCAGGGAAAGACATTCAGTACTTC. The chain uses TRBV28 and TRBJ2-4, with D maybe TRBD1 (5 bases). In germline, CDR1 is MDHEN, CDR2 SYDVKM. Trimming removed 2 bases from V and 8 bases from J, with 10 bases in between. CDR3 size: 13 residues. Drawing the rest from reference TRBV28 and TRBJ2-4, the complete variable domain is DVKVTQSSRYLVKRTGEKVFLECVQDMDHENMFWYRQDPGLGLRLIYFSYDVKMKEKGDIPEGYSVSREKKERFSLILESASTNQTSMYLCASSLAGKDIQYFGAGTRLSVL.

A word on this clonotype: One end of the junction does not line up with germline, which may come from a read error. V gene TRBV19 combines with J gene TRBJ2-4; 16 bases are shared with TRBD2. The CDR3 is 18 amino acids. From germline, CDR1 is LNHDA and CDR2 SQIVND (reference sequence). The CDR3 DNA reads as TGTGCCAGTAGGGGGAATCCGGGACTAGCGGGAGGGCTAATTGAGTTGTCCTTC. It codes for CASRGNPGLAGGLIELSF.

A word on this clonotype: Without the conserved terminal phenylalanine or tryptophan, this CDR3 likely stems from a read error. The CDR3 coding sequence is TGTGCCAGCAGTCCCGAGCATTGGGGGGGACAGAGAACCTACGAGCAGTACTCC. Translating it yields CASSPEHWGGQRTYEQYS. The rearrangement joins TRBV12-3 or TRBV12-4 to TRBJ2-7, with D perhaps assigned TRBD1 or TRBD2 (7 bases each). The CDR3 has 18 residues. V was shortened by 5 bases and J by 2 bases, with 25 bases between the two germline ends.

The sample holds many counts of this clonotype. The chain employs TRBV11-2 and TRBJ2-7; 10 bases align to TRBD2. The germline V gene has CDR1 SGHAT and CDR2 FQNNGV. Trimming at V came to 5 bases and at J to 7 bases, leaving 11 bases not matched to a gene. CDR3 size: 15 residues. The CDR3 region is CASSLGLAGEGEQYF. The CDR3 nucleotides are TGTGCCAGCAGCCTCGGGCTAGCGGGAGAAGGGGAGCAGTACTTC.

The CDR3 protein is CASRGRGSNQPQHF. The CDR3, as DNA: TGTGCCAGCAGGGGACGGGGTAGCAATCAGCCCCAGCATTTT. The gene calls are TRBV6-1 and TRBJ1-5, with D possibly being TRBD1 (5 bases). Looked up from germline, CDR1 is MNHNS and CDR2 is SASEGT. The CDR3 length is 14 residues. The V end was cut by 6 bases, the J end by 0 bases, with 9 bases between.

This clonotype was recorded many times. The chain links TRBV28 to TRBJ2-4; D not resolved. CDR1 is MDHEN and CDR2 is SYDVKM in the germline V gene. This CDR3 spans 15 amino acids. The ends were cut back, 6 bases at V and 1 base at J, with 13 bases in the middle. The CDR3 loop reads CASRTLRVAKNIQYF. The DNA of the CDR3 is TGTGCCAGCAGAACCCTAAGGGTGGCCAAAAACATTCAGTACTTC.

This clonotype has ten or more counts. CDR3 DNA sequence: TGCAGCGTTGTAACGGCGGGAGGGATGCCAAGGGAGACCCAGTACTTC. As protein: CSVVTAGGMPRETQYF. V and J are TRBV29-1 and TRBJ2-5; 9 nucleotides line up with TRBD2. The germline V gene encodes CDR1 SQVTM and CDR2 ANQGSEA. This CDR3 is 16 amino acids long. Losses at the gene ends were 4 bases for V and 5 bases for J; bases not matched to a gene: 14.

The sample holds a few counts of this clonotype. The chain combines TRBV15 with TRBJ2-1, with a weak D call TRBD1 (5 bases). This CDR3 comprises 12 residues. With 2 bases removed from V and 8 bases from J, the gap between germline ends came to 7 bases. Germline V gives CDR1 LNHNV, CDR2 YYDKDF (reference sequence). The CDR3 loop is CATSRRRDEQFF. For the CDR3, the DNA is TGTGCCACCAGCAGACGCAGGGATGAGCAGTTCTTC.

This clonotype was recorded many times. V gene TRBV15 combines with J gene TRBJ2-5; D perhaps matches TRBD2 (6 bases). The V end lost 0 bases, the J end lost 2 bases, and 10 bases lay between the germline ends. CDR3 length: 15 residues. Germline CDR1 is LNHNV and CDR2 is YYDKDF (reference sequence). The CDR3: CATSRDEGLQETQYF. CDR3 sequence (DNA): TGTGCCACCAGCAGAGATGAGGGACTGCAAGAGACCCAGTACTTC.

This clonotype was picked up a small number of times. The rearrangement joins TRBV6-1 to TRBJ1-3; a weak D match, TRBD1 (6 bases). The V gene's germline CDR1 is MNHNS and CDR2 SASEGT. The CDR3 loop spans 18 amino acids. Trimming removed 6 bases at V and 6 bases at J, with 27 bases between. CDR3 protein: CASRAAGSRTEPKNTIYF. For the CDR3, the DNA is TGTGCCAGCAGGGCGGCGGGGTCCCGGACAGAGCCAAAAAACACCATATATTTT.